This TCR beta chain emerged from a study of T cell repertoires in cytomegalovirus infection. Study-wide context: The public TCR beta signatures pointed to both CMV infection and matching HLA type. Study-wide results and limits: What dominated the ex vivo response were HLA-C-restricted CMV-specific TCR beta clonotypes. Carriers of CMV plus the relevant HLA were identified by cumulative public TCR beta family frequency.

TCRdb processed the reads anew with MiXCR; each CDR3 protein has one entry. This sample yields a few hundred thousand distinct CDR3 sequences, of which roughly an eighth are seen a single time; around 9.5% belongs to the top ten. This clonotype was observed at least ten times. What it binds is not known. The CDR3 is 16 amino acids. Germline V gives CDR1 MNHEY, CDR2 SVGAGI. J was trimmed by 4 bases and V by 5 bases; bases with no gene match: 10. This clonotype was obtained from a human donor in good health (CMV status not recorded). Some clones in this sample may be carry-over from other donors' samples. The sequenced sample consisted of PBMCs. The chain uses TRBV6-5 and TRBJ1-3; 8 positions agree with TRBD1. Here the CDR3 reads CASSVTGTGVGNTIYF. The DNA for the CDR3 is TGTGCCAGCAGTGTCACCGGGACAGGTGTCGGAAACACCATATATTTT.